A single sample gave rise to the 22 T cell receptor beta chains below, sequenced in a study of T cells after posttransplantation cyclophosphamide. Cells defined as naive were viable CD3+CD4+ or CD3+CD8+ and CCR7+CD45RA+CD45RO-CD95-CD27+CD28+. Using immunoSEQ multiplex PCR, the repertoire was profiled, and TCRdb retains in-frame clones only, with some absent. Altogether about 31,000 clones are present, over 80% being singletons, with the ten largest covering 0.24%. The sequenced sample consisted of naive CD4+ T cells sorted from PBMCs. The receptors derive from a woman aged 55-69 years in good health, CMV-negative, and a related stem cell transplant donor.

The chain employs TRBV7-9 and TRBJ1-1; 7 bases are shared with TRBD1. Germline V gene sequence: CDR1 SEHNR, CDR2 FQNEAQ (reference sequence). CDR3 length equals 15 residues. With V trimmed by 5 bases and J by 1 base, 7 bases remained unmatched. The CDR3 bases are TGTGCCAGCAGCCCCCGGGACAGCCCGAACACTGAAGCTTTCTTT. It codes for CASSPRDSPNTEAFF.

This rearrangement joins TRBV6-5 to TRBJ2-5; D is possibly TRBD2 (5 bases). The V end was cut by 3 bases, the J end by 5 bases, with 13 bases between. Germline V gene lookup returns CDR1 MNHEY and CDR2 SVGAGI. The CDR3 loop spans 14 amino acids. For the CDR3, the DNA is TGTGCCAGCAGTTATTACGGAGGCGGGGAGACCCAGTACTTC. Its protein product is CASSYYGGGETQYF.

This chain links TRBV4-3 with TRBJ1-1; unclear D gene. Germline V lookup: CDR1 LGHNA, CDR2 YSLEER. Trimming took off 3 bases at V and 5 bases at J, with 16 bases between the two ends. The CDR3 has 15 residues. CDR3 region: CASSHESGRRTEAFF. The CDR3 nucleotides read TGCGCCAGCAGCCACGAGAGTGGGAGAAGGACTGAAGCTTTCTTT.

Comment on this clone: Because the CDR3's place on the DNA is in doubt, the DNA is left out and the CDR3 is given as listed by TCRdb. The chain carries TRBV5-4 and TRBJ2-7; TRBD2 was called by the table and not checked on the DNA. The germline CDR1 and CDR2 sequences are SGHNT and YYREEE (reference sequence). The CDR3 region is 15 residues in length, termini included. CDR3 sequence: CASRADFGAGGEQYF.

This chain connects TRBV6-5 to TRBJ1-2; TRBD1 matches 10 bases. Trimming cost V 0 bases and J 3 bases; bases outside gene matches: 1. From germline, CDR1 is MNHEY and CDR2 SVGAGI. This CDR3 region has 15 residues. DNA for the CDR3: TGTGCCAGCAGTTACTCGGGACAGGGGTACTATGGCTACACCTTC. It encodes CASSYSGQGYYGYTF.

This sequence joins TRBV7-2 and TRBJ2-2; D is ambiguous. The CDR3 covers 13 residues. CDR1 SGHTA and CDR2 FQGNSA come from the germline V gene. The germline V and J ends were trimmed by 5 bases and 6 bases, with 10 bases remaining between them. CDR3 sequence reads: CASSQVSAGELFF. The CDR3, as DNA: TGTGCCAGCAGCCAGGTTTCAGCCGGGGAGCTGTTTTTT.

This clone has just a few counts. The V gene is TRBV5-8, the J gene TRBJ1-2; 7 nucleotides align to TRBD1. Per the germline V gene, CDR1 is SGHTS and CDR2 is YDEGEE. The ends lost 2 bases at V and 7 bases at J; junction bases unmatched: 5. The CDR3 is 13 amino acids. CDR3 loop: CASSFTGAAGYTF. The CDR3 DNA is TGTGCCAGCAGCTTCACAGGGGCGGCTGGCTACACCTTC.

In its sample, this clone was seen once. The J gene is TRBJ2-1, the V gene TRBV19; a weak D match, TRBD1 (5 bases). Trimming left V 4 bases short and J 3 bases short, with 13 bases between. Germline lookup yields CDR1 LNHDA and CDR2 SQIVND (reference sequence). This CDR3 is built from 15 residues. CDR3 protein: CASSNRKNIYNEQFF. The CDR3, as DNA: TGTGCCAGTAGTAACAGGAAAAATATCTACAATGAGCAGTTCTTC.

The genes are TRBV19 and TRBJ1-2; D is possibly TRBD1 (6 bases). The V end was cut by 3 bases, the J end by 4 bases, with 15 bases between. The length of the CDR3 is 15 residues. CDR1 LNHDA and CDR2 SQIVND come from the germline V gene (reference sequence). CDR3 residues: CASSIRQAGGYGYTF. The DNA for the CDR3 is TGTGCCAGTAGTATTAGACAGGCCGGCGGCTATGGCTACACCTTC.

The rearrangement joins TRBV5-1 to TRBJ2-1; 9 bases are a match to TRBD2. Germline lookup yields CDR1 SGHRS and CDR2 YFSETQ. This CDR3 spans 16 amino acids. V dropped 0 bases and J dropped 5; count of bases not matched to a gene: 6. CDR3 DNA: TGCGCCAGCAGCTTGGCCTTAGCGGGAGAGAACAATGAGCAGTTCTTC. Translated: CASSLALAGENNEQFF.

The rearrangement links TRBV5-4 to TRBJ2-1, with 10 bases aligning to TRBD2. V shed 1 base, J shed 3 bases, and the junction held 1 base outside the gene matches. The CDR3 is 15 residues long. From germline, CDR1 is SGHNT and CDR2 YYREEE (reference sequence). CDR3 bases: TGTGCCAGCAGCTTGAGCGGGGGGGTCTACAATGAGCAGTTCTTC. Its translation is CASSLSGGVYNEQFF.

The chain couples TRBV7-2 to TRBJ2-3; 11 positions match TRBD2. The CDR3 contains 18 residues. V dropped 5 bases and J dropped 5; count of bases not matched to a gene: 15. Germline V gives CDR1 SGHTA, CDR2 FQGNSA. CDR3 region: CASSPGVGWLAGGDTQYF. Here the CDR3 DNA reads TGTGCCAGCAGCCCAGGGGTGGGGTGGCTAGCGGGAGGAGATACGCAGTATTTT.

CDR3: CASSLERGRYGYTF. CDR3 in DNA: TGCGCCAGCAGCTTGGAAAGGGGTCGGTATGGCTACACCTTC. V is TRBV5-1 and J is TRBJ1-2; a weak D match, TRBD1 (5 bases). This CDR3 has 14 amino acids. The germline V and J ends were trimmed by 0 bases and 5 bases, with 11 bases remaining between them. The germline V gene encodes CDR1 SGHRS and CDR2 YFSETQ.

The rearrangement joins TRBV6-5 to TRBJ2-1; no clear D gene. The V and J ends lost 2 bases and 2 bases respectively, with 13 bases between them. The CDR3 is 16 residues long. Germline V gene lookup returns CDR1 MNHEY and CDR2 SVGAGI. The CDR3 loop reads CASSYTRVPAYNEQFF. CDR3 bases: TGTGCCAGCAGTTACACCCGGGTCCCGGCCTACAATGAGCAGTTCTTC.

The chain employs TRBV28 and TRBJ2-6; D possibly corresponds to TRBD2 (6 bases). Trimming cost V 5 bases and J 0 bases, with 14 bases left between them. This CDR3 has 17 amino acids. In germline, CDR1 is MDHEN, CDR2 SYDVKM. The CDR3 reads CASSRGVRDSGANVLTF. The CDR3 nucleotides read TGTGCCAGCAGTCGCGGGGTGAGGGACTCTGGGGCCAACGTCCTGACTTTC.

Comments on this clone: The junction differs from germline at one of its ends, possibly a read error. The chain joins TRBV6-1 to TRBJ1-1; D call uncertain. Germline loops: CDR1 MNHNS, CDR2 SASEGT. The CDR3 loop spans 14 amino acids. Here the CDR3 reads CATSPPGRYTEAFF. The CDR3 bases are TGTGCCACCAGTCCCCCCGGCAGGTACACTGAAGCTTTCTTT.

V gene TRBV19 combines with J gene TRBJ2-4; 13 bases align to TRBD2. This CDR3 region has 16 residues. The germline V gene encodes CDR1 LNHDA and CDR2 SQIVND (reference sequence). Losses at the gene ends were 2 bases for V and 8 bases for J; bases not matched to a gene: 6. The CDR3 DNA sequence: TGTGCCAGTAGTATACGGACTAGCGGGAGTGGTGACATTCAGTACTTC. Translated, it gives CASSIRTSGSGDIQYF. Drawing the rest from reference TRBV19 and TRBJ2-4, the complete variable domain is DGGITQSPKYLFRKEGQNVTLSCEQNLNHDAMYWYRQDPGQGLRLIYYSQIVNDFQKGDIAEGYSVSREKKESFPLTVTSAQKNPTAFYLCASSIRTSGSGDIQYFGAGTRLSVL.

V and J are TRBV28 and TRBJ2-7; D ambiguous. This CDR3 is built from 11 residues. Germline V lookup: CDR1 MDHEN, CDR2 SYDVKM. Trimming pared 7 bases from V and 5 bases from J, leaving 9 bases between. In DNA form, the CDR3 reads TGTGCCAGCACCGACACCCACGAGCAGTACTTC. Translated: CASTDTHEQYF.

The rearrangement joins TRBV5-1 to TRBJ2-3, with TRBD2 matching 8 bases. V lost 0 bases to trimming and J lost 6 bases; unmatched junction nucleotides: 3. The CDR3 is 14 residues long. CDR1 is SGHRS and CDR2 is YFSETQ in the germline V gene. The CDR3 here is CASSLDPGGDTQYF. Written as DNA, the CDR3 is TGCGCCAGCAGCTTGGATCCGGGGGGGGATACGCAGTATTTT.

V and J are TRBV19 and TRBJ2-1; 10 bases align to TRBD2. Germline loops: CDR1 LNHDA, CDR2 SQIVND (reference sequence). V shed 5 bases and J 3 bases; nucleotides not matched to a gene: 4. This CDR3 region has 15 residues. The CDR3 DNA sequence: TGTGCCAGTAGTCTAAGCGGGAGGGTCTACAATGAGCAGTTCTTC. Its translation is CASSLSGRVYNEQFF.

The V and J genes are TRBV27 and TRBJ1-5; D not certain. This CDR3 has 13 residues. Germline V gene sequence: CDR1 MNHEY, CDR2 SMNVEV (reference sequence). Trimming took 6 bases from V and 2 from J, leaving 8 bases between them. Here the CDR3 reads CASRMRGNQPQHF. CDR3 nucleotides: TGTGCCAGCAGGATGCGGGGCAATCAGCCCCAGCATTTT.

CDR3 sequence: CATSRERRSTNEKLFF. The CDR3 DNA follows: TGTGCCACCAGCAGAGAACGGAGATCAACTAATGAAAAACTGTTTTTT. The rearrangement links TRBV15 to TRBJ1-4; D uncertain. Germline assignment: CDR1 LNHNV and CDR2 YYDKDF (reference sequence). With 0 bases removed from V and 0 bases from J, the gap between germline ends came to 8 bases. CDR3 length: 16 amino acids.